These 27 T cell receptor beta chains originate from one sample sequenced in a study of blood T cells in healthy people across ages. Together with a sample-barcoded 5' primer, a J-beta primer mix was included in a second PCR lasting about 7 to 12 cycles. TCRdb re-called the 5' RACE reads with MiXCR, one entry per CDR3 protein. Of 1,500,000 or so distinct CDR3 sequences detected, around 40% appear once; the ten largest clones hold 4%. Sequencing used blood. All receptors derive from a woman under 30 in good health.

This chain joins TRBV5-5 and TRBJ1-5; possible D gene TRBD1, 6 bases. CDR1 is SGHKS and CDR2 is YYEKEE in the germline V gene (reference sequence). The V end was cut by 5 bases, the J end by 1 base, with 13 bases between. There are 15 residues in the CDR3. The CDR3 spells CASRRGQGSNQPQHF. The CDR3 DNA reads as TGTGCCAGCAGGAGGGGACAAGGAAGCAATCAGCCCCAGCATTTT.

This clonotype showed up many times. This chain links TRBV6-4 with TRBJ2-1; D might be TRBD2 (5 bases). The CDR3 runs to 13 residues. CDR1 MRHNA and CDR2 SNTAGT come from the germline V gene. V was shortened by 3 bases and J by 10 bases, with 13 bases between the two germline ends. The CDR3 is CASSEGFPGEQFF. The DNA of the CDR3 is TGTGCCAGCAGTGAAGGGTTCCCGGGGGAGCAGTTCTTC.

The rearrangement uses TRBV12-3 or TRBV12-4 and TRBJ1-6, with D possibly being TRBD1 (5 bases). The ends were cut back, 5 bases at V and 8 bases at J, with 10 bases in the middle. This CDR3 is 13 amino acids long. This chain's CDR3 is CASSIPGDSPLHF. In DNA, the CDR3 is TGTGCCAGCAGTATACCGGGGGATTCACCCCTCCACTTT.

This chain links TRBV25-1 with TRBJ1-5; tentative D call: TRBD1 (5 bases). This CDR3 is built from 13 residues. Germline V lookup: CDR1 MGHDK, CDR2 SYGVNS. V gave up 4 bases and J gave up 8 bases, with 12 bases separating them. CDR3 in amino acids: CASSGQSLEPQHF. The CDR3 DNA reads TGTGCCAGCAGTGGACAGTCTTTGGAGCCCCAGCATTTT.

V gene TRBV3-1 combines with J gene TRBJ1-1; TRBD1 might be the D (6 bases). The CDR3 covers 15 residues. Germline V CDR1 and CDR2: LGHDT, YNNKEL (reference sequence). Trimming took 3 bases from V and 1 from J, leaving 12 bases between them. In DNA form, the CDR3 reads TGTGCCAGCAGCCAGACGGGACACCAGAACACTGAAGCTTTCTTT. This encodes CASSQTGHQNTEAFF.

A few counts support this clonotype. CDR3 in DNA: TGCAGTGCTAAGGGACTAGCGGGAACCGGGGAGCTGTTTTTT. It encodes CSAKGLAGTGELFF. This chain uses TRBV20-1 with TRBJ2-2, with 13 bases lining up with TRBD2. V gave up 4 bases and J gave up 5 bases; unmatched junction bases: 1. Germline-derived CDR1 and CDR2 are DFQATT and SNEGSKA (reference sequence). The CDR3 is 14 residues long.

This clonotype occurred a few times. The chain couples TRBV24-1 to TRBJ1-1, with 7 bases that match TRBD1. Germline CDR1 is KGHDR and CDR2 is SFDVKD. J lost 2 bases, V lost 4 bases, and 6 bases had no gene match. The CDR3 covers 15 residues. CDR3 sequence reads: CATSDVVGGNTEAFF. For the CDR3, the DNA is TGTGCCACCAGTGACGTTGTAGGGGGCAACACTGAAGCTTTCTTT.

In its sample, this clonotype was seen many times. V usage is TRBV4-3 and J usage is TRBJ2-1; a weak D match, TRBD1 (5 bases). The V gene lost 0 bases and the J gene lost 4 bases, with 10 bases spanning the gap. Germline V CDR1 and CDR2: LGHNA, YSLEER. This CDR3 has 15 amino acids. The CDR3: CASSQDRGRYNEQFF. The CDR3 bases are TGCGCCAGCAGCCAAGATAGGGGCAGGTACAATGAGCAGTTCTTC.

The chain joins TRBV27 to TRBJ2-1, with D tentatively TRBD2 (7 bases). The CDR3 spans 16 residues. V was pared by 8 bases and J by 3 bases, with 20 bases between. Germline CDR1 MNHEY, CDR2 SMNVEV (reference sequence). CDR3 residues: CASGNLVGGGYNEQFF. For the CDR3, the DNA is TGTGCCAGCGGAAATTTAGTGGGAGGGGGCTACAATGAGCAGTTCTTC.

This chain links TRBV25-1 with TRBJ2-3; 8 bases are shared with TRBD2. This CDR3 comprises 15 residues. V lost 4 bases and J lost 0; bases outside the gene matches: 3. Germline V gene sequence: CDR1 MGHDK, CDR2 SYGVNS. The CDR3 nucleotides read TGTGCCAGCAGTGTTAGCGGGGATAGCACAGATACGCAGTATTTT. Amino acids: CASSVSGDSTDTQYF.

This clonotype was observed a handful of times. The rearrangement joins TRBV11-2 to TRBJ2-5, with 7 bases matching TRBD1. Trimming cost V 4 bases and J 4 bases; bases outside gene matches: 12. Germline V lookup: CDR1 SGHAT, CDR2 FQNNGV. This CDR3 is built from 16 residues. The CDR3 nucleotides read TGTGCCAGCAGCTCGGGGACAGCGGTTCAAGGAGAGACCCAGTACTTC. As protein: CASSSGTAVQGETQYF.

This clonotype has just a few counts. The J gene is TRBJ1-4, the V gene TRBV4-3, with TRBD1 as a possible D gene (5 bases). The germline CDR1 and CDR2 sequences are LGHNA and YSLEER. With 4 bases removed from V and 1 base from J, the gap between germline ends came to 7 bases. The CDR3 loop spans 14 amino acids. CDR3 sequence: CASSRGGTNEKLFF. The CDR3 region has the DNA TGCGCCAGCAGCCGCGGGGGAACTAATGAAAAACTGTTTTTT.

The chain joins TRBV20-1 to TRBJ2-5, with TRBD2 identical over 12 bases. The J call may be incorrect, as the DNA end agrees better with TRBJ2-7. This CDR3 region has 14 residues. CDR1 DFQATT and CDR2 SNEGSKA come from the germline V gene (reference sequence). CDR3 sequence (DNA): TGCAGTGCCTTTAGGCTAGCGGGGGGGGACGAGCAGTACTTC. This sequence encodes CSAFRLAGGDEQYF.

The chain is built from TRBV7-2 and TRBJ1-5; a weak D match, TRBD1 (5 bases). The V and J ends lost 11 bases and 2 bases respectively, with 19 bases between them. Germline V gene data show CDR1 as SGHTA and CDR2 as FQGNSA. The CDR3 sequence is 15 residues long. The CDR3 DNA is TGTGCCTCCAGCTTAGAATGGGGGGGCAATCAGCCCCAGCATTTT. Translated, it gives CASSLEWGGNQPQHF. Full variable domain (outside the CDR3, taken from reference TRBV7-2 and TRBJ1-5): GAGVSQSPSNKVTEKGKDVELRCDPISGHTALYWYRQSLGQGLEFLIYFQGNSAPDKSGLPSDRFSAERTGGSVSTLTIQRTQQEDSAVYLCASSLEWGGNQPQHFGDGTRLSIL.

CDR3 sequence: CASSFRLVDTQYF. CDR3 DNA sequence: TGTGCCAGCAGTTTCAGACTAGTGGATACGCAGTATTTT. The chain couples TRBV12-3 or TRBV12-4 to TRBJ2-3; TRBD2 might be the D (6 bases). This CDR3 region has 13 residues. Trimming removed 3 bases from V and 6 bases from J, with 10 bases in between.

The chain recombines TRBV4-2 with TRBJ2-1; 7 bases are shared with TRBD2. The V gene end was trimmed by 0 bases and the J gene end by 0 bases; junction bases not matched to a gene: 11. This CDR3 is 19 amino acids long. Per the germline V gene, CDR1 is LGHNA and CDR2 is YNFKEQ. The CDR3 bases are TGTGCCAGCAGCCAAGATTGGAGCGGGACGAGTAGCTCCTACAATGAGCAGTTCTTC. Encoded protein: CASSQDWSGTSSSYNEQFF.

V is TRBV6-2 or TRBV6-3 and J is TRBJ2-7; 7 nucleotides match TRBD2. The germline CDR1 and CDR2 sequences are MNHEY and SVGEGT. V lost 2 bases, J lost 3 bases, and 4 bases stayed unmatched. The CDR3 runs 14 residues. The CDR3 is CASSYAGDFYEQYF. The CDR3 bases are TGTGCCAGCAGTTACGCGGGGGACTTCTACGAGCAGTACTTC.

This rearrangement joins TRBV7-2 to TRBJ2-1; TRBD2 agrees at 7 bases. J lost 7 bases, V lost 1 base, and 13 bases had no gene match. Germline V gives CDR1 SGHTA, CDR2 FQGNSA. The CDR3 covers 17 residues. Written as DNA, the CDR3 is TGTGCCAGCAGCTTAGGGGGACTCGGGGGGTGGCGTAATGAGCAGTTCTTC. Its protein is CASSLGGLGGWRNEQFF.

The V call is TRBV7-2, the J call TRBJ1-5; possible D gene TRBD1, 6 bases. In germline, CDR1 is SGHTA, CDR2 FQGNSA. V lost 1 base and J 0 bases, leaving 7 bases between the germline ends. This CDR3 spans 15 amino acids. CDR3 in amino acids: CASSLGQDSNQPQHF. CDR3 bases: TGTGCCAGCAGCTTAGGACAGGATAGCAATCAGCCCCAGCATTTT.

J is TRBJ2-3 and V is TRBV20-1, with D maybe TRBD2 (5 bases). Trimming removed 3 bases from V and 1 base from J, with 8 bases in between. Germline CDR1 DFQATT, CDR2 SNEGSKA (reference sequence). There are 13 residues in the CDR3. The CDR3 nucleotides are TGCAGTGCTAGCTATAGCGGCACAGATACGCAGTATTTT. Translation: CSASYSGTDTQYF.

In DNA, the CDR3 is TGCGCCAGCAGGGACTGGGGCGGGGAGCTGTTTTTT. Translating gives CASRDWGGELFF. The chain carries TRBV4-3 and TRBJ2-2; D is perhaps TRBD2 (5 bases). Germline V gives CDR1 LGHNA, CDR2 YSLEER. The CDR3 has 12 amino acids. V dropped 6 bases and J dropped 7 bases, with 9 bases sitting between them.

V gene TRBV12-5 combines with J gene TRBJ2-5; D is ambiguous. CDR1 is LGHNT and CDR2 is FRNRAP in the germline V gene. The V gene lost 6 bases and the J gene lost 11 bases, with 16 bases spanning the gap. The CDR3 is 12 residues long. The CDR3 region is CASGIPINEQYF. CDR3 sequence (DNA): TGTGCTAGTGGAATCCCAATCAATGAGCAGTACTTC.

The chain recombines TRBV20-1 with TRBJ1-5, with a tentative D call TRBD1 (5 bases). The germline V gene encodes CDR1 DFQATT and CDR2 SNEGSKA (reference sequence). With 1 base removed from V and 6 bases from J, the gap between germline ends came to 13 bases. CDR3 size: 14 residues. The DNA for the CDR3 is TGCAGTGCTAGAGGTTTCAGGGAAAGTCAGCCCCAGCATTTT. Translated, it gives CSARGFRESQPQHF.

V usage is TRBV2 and J usage is TRBJ2-3, with TRBD2 identical over 16 bases. The CDR3 has 16 amino acids. V lost 6 bases and J lost 6; bases outside the gene matches: 6. Germline CDR1 and CDR2: SNHLY and FYNNEI. The CDR3 nucleotides read TGTGCCAGCAGAGCCGGGACTAGCGGGAGGGGGGATACGCAGTATTTT. Translation: CASRAGTSGRGDTQYF. The entire variable domain, with the rest obtained from reference TRBV2 and TRBJ2-3, is as follows: EPEVTQTPSHQVTQMGQEVILRCVPISNHLYFYWYRQILGQKVEFLVSFYNNEISEKSEIFDDQFSVERPDGSNFTLKIRSTKLEDSAMYFCASRAGTSGRGDTQYFGPGTRLTVL.

In this sample, this clonotype turned up a few times. V usage is TRBV7-2 and J usage is TRBJ2-5; possibly TRBD2 for D (6 bases). V lost 1 base to trimming and J lost 11 bases, with 20 bases between them. Germline CDR1 reads SGHTA; CDR2 reads FQGNSA. CDR3 length equals 15 residues. The CDR3, as DNA: TGTGCCAGCAGCTTAGTTGGGACTGCCTACAATGAGCAGTACTTC. Translating gives CASSLVGTAYNEQYF. The full variable domain, rest sourced from reference TRBV7-2 and TRBJ2-5, is GAGVSQSPSNKVTEKGKDVELRCDPISGHTALYWYRQSLGQGLEFLIYFQGNSAPDKSGLPSDRFSAERTGGSVSTLTIQRTQQEDSAVYLCASSLVGTAYNEQYFGPGTRLLVL.

CDR3 in DNA: TGCAGTGCCAGGCGAGCGGGAGTAATGGAGACCCAGTACTTC. Protein sequence: CSARRAGVMETQYF. The chain links TRBV20-1 to TRBJ2-5, with 8 nucleotides matching TRBD2. The CDR3 covers 14 residues. The ends lost 6 bases at V and 5 bases at J; junction bases unmatched: 11. Germline CDR1 DFQATT, CDR2 SNEGSKA (reference sequence).

This clonotype was detected a few times. The J gene is TRBJ1-2, the V gene TRBV5-1; the D is unclear. This CDR3 has 13 residues. Trimming removed 6 bases from V and 5 bases from J, with 14 bases in between. Per the germline V gene, CDR1 is SGHRS and CDR2 is YFSETQ. The CDR3, as DNA: TGCGCCAGCACCCTCCTTGGGCTTTATGGCTACACCTTC. Translation: CASTLLGLYGYTF.